This record covers a single TCR beta chain. Antigen specificity is unknown. MiXCR, run by TCRdb on the RT-PCR reads, gives a single entry per CDR3 protein. The table includes over 400,000 distinct CDR3 sequences, approximately 11% detected once. The entry originates in a study of response to subunit inactivated influenza vaccine. General study results and limits: The authors proposed limited new T cell recruitment per seasonal influenza vaccination.

The TCR comes from a middle-aged man who received an inactivated influenza vaccine. The sequencing used PBMCs from blood, collected 40 to 50 days after vaccination.

The CDR3 spells CASSANHDPYNEQFF. CDR3 nucleotides: TGTGCCAGCAGCGCAAACCACGACCCATACAATGAGCAGTTCTTC. The chain links TRBV5-4 to TRBJ2-1; D is uncertain. This CDR3 is built from 15 residues. V was trimmed by 4 bases and J by 4 bases, leaving 15 bases between them. CDR1 and CDR2 from the germline V gene are SGHNT and YYREEE (reference sequence).